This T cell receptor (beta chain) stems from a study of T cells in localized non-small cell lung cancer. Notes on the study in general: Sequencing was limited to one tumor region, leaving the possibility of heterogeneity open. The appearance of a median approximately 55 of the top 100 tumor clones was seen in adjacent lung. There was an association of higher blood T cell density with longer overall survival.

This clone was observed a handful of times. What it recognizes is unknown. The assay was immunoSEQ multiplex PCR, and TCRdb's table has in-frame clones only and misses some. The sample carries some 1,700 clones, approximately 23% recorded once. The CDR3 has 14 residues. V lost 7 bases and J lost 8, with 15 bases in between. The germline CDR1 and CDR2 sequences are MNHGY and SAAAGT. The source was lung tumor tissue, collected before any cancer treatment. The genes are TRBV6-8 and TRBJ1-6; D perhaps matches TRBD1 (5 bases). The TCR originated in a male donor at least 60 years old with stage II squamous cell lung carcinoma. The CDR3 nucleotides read TGTGCCAGCACCCGGTTGGGGGGGGATTCACCCCTCCACTTT. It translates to CASTRLGGDSPLHF.